This T cell receptor (beta chain) originates from a study of T cell responses to AZD1222 COVID-19 vaccine. The germline V gene encodes CDR1 MDHEN and CDR2 SYDVKM. Trimming cost V 7 bases and J 9 bases; bases outside gene matches: 6. This CDR3 spans 12 amino acids. TCRdb keeps only in-frame clones here, not all; method: immunoSEQ multiplex PCR. The sample lists fewer than 130,000 clones; more than 90% were seen once. The TCR originated in an adult who received the AZD1222 COVID-19 vaccine. The material sequenced was peripheral blood, taken 28 days after the second AZD1222 dose. The chain joins TRBV28 to TRBJ1-1; 9 bases are shared with TRBD1. For the CDR3, the DNA is TGTGCCAGCATAATCGGGACAGGGAAAGCTTTCTTT. Protein product: CASIIGTGKAFF. The entire variable domain, with the rest obtained from reference TRBV28 and TRBJ1-1, is as follows: DVKVTQSSRYLVKRTGEKVFLECVQDMDHENMFWYRQDPGLGLRLIYFSYDVKMKEKGDIPEGYSVSREKKERFSLILESASTNQTSMYLCASIIGTGKAFFGQGTRLTVV.